Below, 4 T cell receptor beta chains from the same sample are listed, as sequenced in a study of early T cells in non-severe SARS-CoV-2 infection. TCRdb fed the 5' RACE reads into MiXCR, producing one record per CDR3 protein. Here the sample spans approximately 77,000 distinct CDR3 sequences, approximately 12% being singletons. Sequences were derived from whole blood, sampled at baseline. These receptors all come from an adult who was a healthcare worker with PCR-confirmed SARS-CoV-2 infection or an uninfected control (not recorded which). The donor label of this sample is uncertain.

This clonotype was seen a handful of times. CDR3 in amino acids: CASSLMASYEKLFF. DNA of the CDR3: TGTGCCAGCAGCTTGATGGCATCTTATGAAAAACTGTTTTTT. The chain joins TRBV5-5 to TRBJ1-4; D not resolved. Trimming took off 1 base at V and 6 bases at J, with 10 bases between the two ends. In germline, CDR1 is SGHKS, CDR2 YYEKEE (reference sequence). The CDR3 is made up of 14 amino acids.

The gene calls are TRBV27 and TRBJ2-1; a possible D gene is TRBD2 (6 bases). V was shortened by 1 base and J by 6 bases, with 13 bases between the two germline ends. Germline V lookup: CDR1 MNHEY, CDR2 SMNVEV (reference sequence). The CDR3 sequence is 15 residues long. CDR3 in amino acids: CASSLFLVAANEQFF. Here the CDR3 DNA reads TGTGCCAGCAGTTTATTCTTGGTAGCGGCCAATGAGCAGTTCTTC.

The V call is TRBV19, the J call TRBJ1-2, with 10 bases that match TRBD1. Germline assignment: CDR1 LNHDA and CDR2 SQIVND (reference sequence). The CDR3 covers 17 residues. Trimming took 3 bases from V and 3 from J; bases not matched to a gene: 10. The CDR3 sequence: CASSMGSGGTGDYGYTF. Here the CDR3 DNA reads TGTGCCAGTAGTATGGGCAGTGGGGGGACAGGGGACTATGGCTACACCTTC.

V is TRBV19 and J is TRBJ1-5, with D maybe TRBD1 (5 bases). Trimming took 2 bases from V and 7 from J, leaving 15 bases between them. CDR3 length: 15 residues. Per the germline V gene, CDR1 is LNHDA and CDR2 is SQIVND (reference sequence). CDR3 DNA: TGTGCCAGTAGTATAATTAAAGATGGGGGGCAGCCCCAGCATTTT. It specifies CASSIIKDGGQPQHF.